What follows are 20 T cell receptor beta chains derived from one specimen sequenced in a study of CD8+ T cells in alopecia areata. Sequencing relied on a cDNA template that was reverse transcribed from extracted RNA. TCRdb keeps only in-frame clones here, not all; method: immunoSEQ multiplex PCR. The sample comprises 150,000 or so clones, about 90% of which are singletons, and more than 13% rests with the top ten. Sample: CD8+ T cells sorted from blood, taken at week 0. These receptors were obtained from a human donor with alopecia areata.

This chain joins TRBV12-5 and TRBJ2-7, with D unclear. V was pared by 1 base and J by 2 bases, with 3 bases between. This CDR3 is built from 12 residues. The germline CDR1 and CDR2 sequences are LGHNT and FRNRAP. The CDR3 bases are TGTGCTAGTGGTTTGGATCCCTACGAGCAGTACTTC. This codes for CASGLDPYEQYF.

A few counts support this clone. The CDR3, as DNA: TGCAGCGGGCAGGGGGACTACGAGCAGTACTTC. This translates into CSGQGDYEQYF. The J gene is TRBJ2-5, the V gene TRBV29-1; TRBD1 matches 7 bases. Gene TRBJ2-7 matches the end of the DNA better, so the J call may be wrong. CDR3 length: 11 amino acids. Germline CDR1 and CDR2: SQVTM and ANQGSEA.

Notes on this clone: The junction departs from germline at one end; a sequencing error may be responsible. CDR3 region: CATSGESAYGYTF. The DNA of the CDR3 is TGTGCCACCAGCGGAGAGAGCGCCTATGGCTACACCTTC. The chain combines TRBV15 with TRBJ1-2, with unresolved D. CDR3 length equals 13 residues. Germline values: CDR1 LNHNV, CDR2 YYDKDF (reference sequence).

The V and J genes are TRBV28 and TRBJ2-4, with D perhaps TRBD1 (6 bases). CDR1 and CDR2 (germline): MDHEN, SYDVKM. Trimming removed 4 bases from V and 0 bases from J, with 13 bases in between. The CDR3 consists of 16 residues. The CDR3 reads CASSSWGLLAKNIQYF. CDR3 in DNA: TGTGCCAGCAGTTCATGGGGGCTACTAGCCAAAAACATTCAGTACTTC.

V and J are TRBV9 and TRBJ1-1; D ambiguous. CDR3 length: 15 residues. Trimming took 0 bases from V and 6 from J, leaving 15 bases between them. Germline CDR1 SGDLS, CDR2 YYNGEE. As DNA, the CDR3 is TGTGCCAGCAGCGTAGCGGTCGGGGTATTAGCTGAAGCTTTCTTT. Translation: CASSVAVGVLAEAFF.

This chain uses TRBV4-1 with TRBJ2-1; D gene ambiguous. Germline V gene data show CDR1 as MGHRA and CDR2 as YSYEKL. Trimming removed 5 bases at V and 5 bases at J, with 13 bases between. The CDR3 extends over 14 amino acids. CDR3 nucleotides: TGCGCCAGCAGCTACCCGTTCAGAGACAATGAGCAGTTCTTC. Protein sequence: CASSYPFRDNEQFF.

As for this clone: Other nucleotide sequences in the sample specify the same CDR3. The rearrangement joins TRBV5-1 to TRBJ2-6; D ambiguous. CDR3 size: 15 residues. V lost 3 bases, J lost 0 bases, and 7 bases lay in between. Germline loops: CDR1 SGHRS, CDR2 YFSETQ. The DNA of the CDR3 is TGCGCCAGCAGCTCCGGTGACTCTGGGGCCAACGTCCTGACTTTC. It is translated as CASSSGDSGANVLTF.

This clone was recorded only once. V is TRBV11-2 and J is TRBJ1-1; D is undetermined. Trimming left V 5 bases short and J 3 bases short, with 19 bases between. The CDR3 sequence is 16 residues long. CDR1 and CDR2 from the germline V gene are SGHAT and FQNNGV. Here the CDR3 reads CASSQPPGVPHTEAFF. CDR3 nucleotides: TGTGCCAGCAGCCAACCCCCCGGGGTCCCTCACACTGAAGCTTTCTTT.

The DNA for the CDR3 is TGCGCCAGCAGCCGCATCGGCGTGGATGAGCAGTTCTTC. This gives the protein CASSRIGVDEQFF. The J gene is TRBJ2-1, the V gene TRBV4-1; D remains unclear. CDR3 size: 13 residues. V was clipped by 4 bases and J by 8 bases, with 12 bases between them. Germline CDR1 and CDR2: MGHRA and YSYEKL.

This clone turned up a few times. This chain links TRBV5-1 with TRBJ2-7, with no clear D. The CDR3 length is 13 residues. V shed 3 bases and J shed 4 bases, with 11 bases lying between them. Germline-derived CDR1 and CDR2 are SGHRS and YFSETQ. CDR3 nucleotides: TGCGCCAGCAGCTCAGTCGAAGAATACGAGCAGTACTTC. This gives the protein CASSSVEEYEQYF. Full variable domain (outside the CDR3, taken from reference TRBV5-1 and TRBJ2-7): KAGVTQTPRYLIKTRGQQVTLSCSPISGHRSVSWYQQTPGQGLQFLFEYFSETQRNKGNFPGRFSGRQFSNSRSEMNVSTLELGDSALYLCASSSVEEYEQYFGPGTRLTVT.

The chain joins TRBV19 to TRBJ2-2, with 13 bases aligning to TRBD2. Germline values: CDR1 LNHDA, CDR2 SQIVND (reference sequence). CDR3 size: 18 residues. J lost 3 bases, V lost 3 bases, and 7 bases had no gene match. The DNA of the CDR3 is TGTGCCAGTAGTATCCTCGGGACTAGCGGGGCCTACACCGGGGAGCTGTTTTTT. This codes for CASSILGTSGAYTGELFF. Supplemented by reference TRBV19 and TRBJ2-2, the full variable domain reads DGGITQSPKYLFRKEGQNVTLSCEQNLNHDAMYWYRQDPGQGLRLIYYSQIVNDFQKGDIAEGYSVSREKKESFPLTVTSAQKNPTAFYLCASSILGTSGAYTGELFFGEGSRLTVL.

The chain has TRBV7-2 and TRBJ1-1, with D hard to call. There are 14 residues in the CDR3. Per the germline V gene, CDR1 is SGHTA and CDR2 is FQGNSA. Deletions cut 1 base from V and 5 bases from J, with 11 bases between. CDR3 loop: CASSLGEGLTEAFF. The DNA for the CDR3 is TGTGCCAGCAGCTTAGGGGAGGGTCTAACTGAAGCTTTCTTT.

The rearrangement links TRBV9 to TRBJ2-3; D ambiguous. CDR3 size: 11 residues. Germline CDR1 SGDLS, CDR2 YYNGEE. V was cut by 3 bases and J by 6 bases, with 5 bases left in between. The CDR3 bases are TGTGCCAGCAGCGCCTCCGATACGCAGTATTTT. Protein: CASSASDTQYF. Supplemented by reference TRBV9 and TRBJ2-3, the full variable domain reads DSGVTQTPKHLITATGQRVTLRCSPRSGDLSVYWYQQSLDQGLQFLIQYYNGEERAKGNILERFSAQQFPDLHSELNLSSLELGDSALYFCASSASDTQYFGPGTRLTVL.

Notes on this clone: At one end, the junction sequence differs from germline, possibly due to a read error. V gene TRBV29-1 combines with J gene TRBJ1-2; D is undetermined. This CDR3 contains 13 residues. Germline values: CDR1 SQVTM, CDR2 ANQGSEA. The CDR3 reads CSVRFQPRGGCTF. The CDR3 region has the DNA TGCAGCGTTAGATTTCAGCCCCGAGGTGGCTGCACCTTC.

The genes are TRBV10-2 and TRBJ2-7; possible D gene TRBD2, 6 bases. Trimming pared 8 bases from V and 1 base from J, leaving 12 bases between. The CDR3 sequence is 13 residues long. Germline V gene data show CDR1 as WSHSY and CDR2 as SAAADI. CDR3 sequence (DNA): TGCGCCAGCGCGGGACGTGCGTCCTACGAGCAGTACTTC. This codes for CASAGRASYEQYF.

This clone was found a few times. The chain carries TRBV30 and TRBJ2-3; 9 bases agree with TRBD2. J gave up 4 bases and V 5 bases, and 10 bases lay outside the gene matches. The germline V gene has CDR1 GTSNPN and CDR2 SVGIG (reference sequence). This CDR3 has 15 amino acids. Here the CDR3 DNA reads TGTGCCTGGGAGCTTGCTAGCGGGGCAGCAGATACGCAGTATTTT. Translating it yields CAWELASGAADTQYF. Full variable domain (missing parts from reference TRBV30 and TRBJ2-3): SQTIHQWPATLVQPVGSPLSLECTVEGTSNPNLYWYRQAAGRGLQLLFYSVGIGQISSEVPQNLSASRPQDRQFILSSKKLLLSDSGFYLCAWELASGAADTQYFGPGTRLTVL.

This clone was detected only a few times. The chain employs TRBV29-1 and TRBJ2-7; either TRBD1 or TRBD2 may supply D (5 bases each). V lost 3 bases and J 6 bases, leaving 12 bases between the germline ends. In germline, CDR1 is SQVTM, CDR2 ANQGSEA. CDR3 length equals 12 residues. The CDR3 spells CSVEGDAGEQYF. The CDR3 DNA follows: TGCAGCGTTGAGGGGGACGCGGGCGAGCAGTACTTC.

This clone was seen a single time. The same CDR3 arises from other DNA sequences in this sample as well. The V call is TRBV9, the J call TRBJ2-1, with D maybe TRBD1 (6 bases). This CDR3 region has 14 residues. Looked up from germline, CDR1 is SGDLS and CDR2 is YYNGEE. V was shortened by 0 bases and J by 3 bases, with 7 bases between the two germline ends. CDR3 residues: CASSVEDSYNEQFF. CDR3 bases: TGTGCCAGCAGCGTAGAGGACAGCTACAATGAGCAGTTCTTC. The complete variable domain, with remaining parts taken from reference TRBV9 and TRBJ2-1, reads DSGVTQTPKHLITATGQRVTLRCSPRSGDLSVYWYQQSLDQGLQFLIQYYNGEERAKGNILERFSAQQFPDLHSELNLSSLELGDSALYFCASSVEDSYNEQFFGPGTRLTVL.

The rearrangement joins TRBV2 to TRBJ2-1, with D unresolved. From germline, CDR1 is SNHLY and CDR2 FYNNEI. This CDR3 comprises 12 residues. V was pared by 6 bases and J by 4 bases, with 7 bases between. CDR3 region: CASSGPYNEQFF. CDR3 sequence (DNA): TGTGCCAGCAGCGGACCTTACAATGAGCAGTTCTTC.

The chain is built from TRBV5-6 and TRBJ2-7; TRBD1 matches at 7 bases. Germline V CDR1 and CDR2: SGHDT, YYEEEE. With V trimmed by 0 bases and J by 2 bases, 5 bases remained unmatched. This CDR3 is 15 amino acids long. CDR3 amino acids: CASSLARTGPYEQYF. The CDR3 DNA sequence: TGTGCCAGCAGCTTGGCCCGGACAGGTCCCTACGAGCAGTACTTC.